In this sample, the clone carrying this T cell receptor beta chain turned up many times. This entry is derived from a study of T cell repertoires in cytomegalovirus infection. Germline-derived CDR1 and CDR2 are SGHTA and FQGNSA. CDR3 length: 18 amino acids. V lost 5 bases and J 1 base, leaving 21 bases between the germline ends. MiXCR was run by TCRdb on the reads, yielding one entry per CDR3 protein. The data show some 250,000 distinct CDR3 sequences, roughly 9% seen once. The chain combines TRBV7-2 with TRBJ1-5, with D maybe TRBD1 (5 bases). This TCR was sampled from a human donor in good health (CMV status not recorded). Some clones in this sample may be carry-over from other donors' samples. Sequenced: PBMCs. The CDR3 sequence is CASSRPAGLGGSNQPQHF. CDR3 nucleotides: TGTGCCAGCAGCCGCCCGGCGGGCCTTGGGGGGAGCAATCAGCCCCAGCATTTT.